This passage covers 2 T cell receptor beta chains from one sample sequenced in a study of cytomegalovirus exposure and HLA in healthy donors listed by TCRdb under 2017. The library came from the immunoSEQ multiplex PCR assay. The multiplex PCR relied on a mix of 60 forward primers for TCR Vbeta segments and 13 reverse primers for TCR Jbeta segments. TCRdb obtained this table from immuneACCESS and retained in-frame rearrangements with V and J assigned. These tables miss some clones; where compared with another copy, unresolved V genes account for less than half of the shortfall, and the remainder is unexplained. Counted in this sample were 100,000 to 150,000 clones; around three fifths of them appeared once. The top ten clonotypes cover roughly 2.5% of the sample. Sequenced material: PBMCs. The receptors here all came from a woman between 40 and 55 years old in good health and CMV-seronegative.

In its sample, this clone was seen a few times. This chain links TRBV2 with TRBJ1-4, with a tentative D call TRBD1 (5 bases). Between the trimmed V and J ends, which lost 8 bases and 4 bases, there was a span of 17 bases. This CDR3 contains 15 residues. Germline V lookup: CDR1 SNHLY, CDR2 FYNNEI. CDR3 nucleotide sequence: TGTGCCAGCTCGGCCGGGGGGTCAAATAATGAAAAACTGTTTTTT. It is translated as CASSAGGSNNEKLFF.

This sequence joins TRBV2 and TRBJ1-5, with 9 bases matching TRBD1. The CDR3 is made up of 15 amino acids. CDR1 and CDR2 (germline): SNHLY, FYNNEI. The V and J ends lost 1 base and 6 bases, in that order; junction bases with no gene match: 4. The CDR3 coding sequence is TGTGCCAGCAGTGAAGACAGGGGGCAGGGTCAGCCCCAGCATTTT. Its translation: CASSEDRGQGQPQHF.